The next 10 T cell receptor beta chains were all read from a single sample in a study of metastatic and nonmetastatic thyroid tumors. TCRdb redid the clone calls on the PCR reads using MiXCR. The sample lists 15,000 to 20,000 clones; approximately 32% were seen once. Each patient went into thyroid surgery without having received any treatment. Source material: adjacent normal tissue. The origin of the receptors is a female donor with papillary thyroid cancer or a benign thyroid nodule (not recorded which). Some clones in this sample may be carry-over from other donors' samples.

The gene calls are TRBV6-2 or TRBV6-3 and TRBJ2-1; maybe TRBD2 (5 bases). This CDR3 spans 13 amino acids. V gave up 5 bases and J gave up 7 bases, with 12 bases separating them. CDR1 and CDR2 from the germline V gene are MNHEY and SVGEGT. CDR3 nucleotide sequence: TGTGCCAGCAGTGAGCCACTAGTGAATGAGCAGTTCTTC. Its protein is CASSEPLVNEQFF.

The chain uses TRBV9 and TRBJ2-7, with D possibly TRBD2 on 6 matching bases. CDR3 size: 13 residues. V lost 7 bases to trimming and J lost 2 bases, with 13 bases between them. From germline, CDR1 is SGDLS and CDR2 YYNGEE. The CDR3 reads CASGGTSPYEQYF. DNA of the CDR3: TGTGCCAGCGGCGGGACGTCCCCCTACGAGCAGTACTTC.

In this sample, this clone turned up a few times. V and J are TRBV6-2 or TRBV6-3 and TRBJ2-7, with 9 bases that match TRBD1. Germline trimming cut 0 bases from V and 2 bases from J; bases unmatched to any gene: 2. The CDR3 extends over 15 amino acids. From germline, CDR1 is MNHEY and CDR2 SVGEGT. The DNA of the CDR3 is TGTGCCAGCAGTTACTCCGGGACAGGGCCCTACGAGCAGTACTTC. Protein: CASSYSGTGPYEQYF.

This sequence joins TRBV6-2 or TRBV6-3 and TRBJ2-2; tentatively, D is TRBD2 (5 bases). The ends were cut back, 7 bases at V and 1 base at J, with 13 bases in the middle. This CDR3 has 15 residues. The germline V gene encodes CDR1 MNHEY and CDR2 SVGEGT. The CDR3 bases are TGTGCCAGCACCTTCAGAGGGAGGAACACCGGGGAGCTGTTTTTT. Amino acid sequence: CASTFRGRNTGELFF.

The table lists this clone with many counts. The rearrangement uses TRBV18 and TRBJ2-3; D gene unclear. V was pared by 0 bases and J by 3 bases, with 4 bases between. In germline, CDR1 is KGHSH, CDR2 LQKENI. CDR3 length: 13 residues. In DNA form, the CDR3 reads TGTGCCAGCTCACCACCTTCGACAGATACGCAGTATTTT. Encoded protein: CASSPPSTDTQYF.

This chain uses TRBV5-1 with TRBJ1-2; possibly TRBD1 for D (6 bases). CDR1 is SGHRS and CDR2 is YFSETQ in the germline V gene. Trimming left V 4 bases short and J 1 base short, with 11 bases between. The CDR3 length is 14 residues. The DNA for the CDR3 is TGCGCCAGCAGCGTCCGGGACATTAACTATGGCTACACCTTC. It encodes CASSVRDINYGYTF.

This chain links TRBV20-1 with TRBJ2-3, with 11 bases fitting TRBD1. Germline trimming cut 6 bases from V and 4 bases from J; bases unmatched to any gene: 6. Germline lookup yields CDR1 DFQATT and CDR2 SNEGSKA (reference sequence). This CDR3 has 14 amino acids. CDR3 in amino acids: CSASRTGGADTQYF. The CDR3 DNA is TGCAGTGCCAGCAGGACAGGGGGCGCAGATACGCAGTATTTT.

The CDR3 loop is CASNHPGQGDTGELFF. The CDR3 nucleotides read TGTGCCAGCAACCATCCGGGACAGGGGGACACCGGGGAGCTGTTTTTT. The rearrangement links TRBV9 to TRBJ2-2; TRBD1 matches at 11 bases. Looked up from germline, CDR1 is SGDLS and CDR2 is YYNGEE. This CDR3 contains 16 residues. The V segment lost 6 bases and the J segment 3 bases; nucleotides outside the gene matches: 7.

The V and J genes are TRBV11-2 and TRBJ2-1; D is perhaps TRBD1 (6 bases). V was trimmed by 6 bases and J by 5 bases, leaving 11 bases between them. The CDR3 loop spans 13 amino acids. Per germline, CDR1 SGHAT and CDR2 FQNNGV. CDR3 region: CASSLDRNNEQFF. The DNA for the CDR3 is TGTGCCAGCAGTCTGGACAGAAACAATGAGCAGTTCTTC.

The chain links TRBV18 to TRBJ2-6; D is undetermined. V lost 3 bases and J 2 bases, leaving 2 bases between the germline ends. Germline loops: CDR1 KGHSH, CDR2 LQKENI. The CDR3 is 13 residues long. The CDR3 DNA sequence: TGTGCCAGCTCACCCCCTGGGGCCAACGTCCTGACTTTC. Residues: CASSPPGANVLTF.